This T cell receptor beta chain was sequenced for a study of CD8 T cells in Susac syndrome. Turning to the study itself: Patients with Susac syndrome were therapy-naive, treated with corticosteroids, or treated with intravenous immunoglobulin alone when blood was collected.

This CDR3 comprises 13 residues. The V end was cut by 2 bases, the J end by 8 bases, with 13 bases between. Looked up from germline, CDR1 is DFQATT and CDR2 is SNEGSKA (reference sequence). Negative isolation was used for CD8+ and CD4+ T cells and FACS enrichment for TEMRA cells. A quantity of about 0.5 to 1 ug RNA underwent reverse transcription using random hexamers. TCRdb called the immunoSEQ multiplex PCR reads again in MiXCR, with one record for every CDR3 protein. The table includes about 180,000 distinct CDR3 sequences, roughly 92% detected once. V is TRBV20-1 and J is TRBJ1-5; weak D call: TRBD1 (5 bases). Sample: CD4+ T cells from PBMCs. This sequence was found in a human donor with Susac syndrome. CDR3 nucleotide sequence: TGCAGTGCTAGAAATAGAATAGGGGAGCCCCAGCATTTT. Translated, it gives CSARNRIGEPQHF.